One and the same sample provided the 29 T cell receptor beta chains below, sequenced in a study of T cell changes during pregnancy in multiple sclerosis. Sequencing was performed with immunoSEQ multiplex PCR; in TCRdb, only in-frame clones are kept and a portion is missing. The sample comprises 70,000 to 75,000 clones, approximately 92% of which are singletons, and less than 2.5% rests with the top ten. The sequenced sample was peripheral blood, obtained before pregnancy. Receptor source: a female donor with multiple sclerosis, enrolled in a pregnancy study.

V usage is TRBV7-2 and J usage is TRBJ1-2, with D maybe TRBD1 (5 bases). CDR1 is SGHTA, CDR2 FQGNSA, per germline. The CDR3 loop spans 12 amino acids. V was shortened by 1 base and J by 8 bases, with 8 bases between the two germline ends. CDR3 in amino acids: CASSLGGGGYTF. The CDR3 region has the DNA TGTGCCAGCAGCTTAGGGGGGGGAGGCTACACCTTC. Filled out from reference TRBV7-2 and TRBJ1-2, the complete variable domain reads GAGVSQSPSNKVTEKGKDVELRCDPISGHTALYWYRQSLGQGLEFLIYFQGNSAPDKSGLPSDRFSAERTGGSVSTLTIQRTQQEDSAVYLCASSLGGGGYTFGSGTRLTVV.

This sequence joins TRBV19 and TRBJ1-5; possibly TRBD1 for D (5 bases). CDR3 length equals 16 residues. Looked up from germline, CDR1 is LNHDA and CDR2 is SQIVND (reference sequence). Trimming took 5 bases from V and 0 from J, leaving 14 bases between them. In nucleotides, the CDR3 is TGTGCCAGTAGTGACCCTCGCGGGGGTAGCAATCAGCCCCAGCATTTT. It translates to CASSDPRGGSNQPQHF.

A single count supports this clone. The V and J genes are TRBV25-1 and TRBJ1-4, with TRBD1 as a possible D gene (6 bases). V lost 6 bases and J 8 bases, leaving 16 bases between the germline ends. The length of the CDR3 is 14 residues. Germline assignment: CDR1 MGHDK and CDR2 SYGVNS. The CDR3 DNA reads as TGTGCCAGCAGCCTGGGACACGATAGCGAAAAACTGTTTTTT. This translates into CASSLGHDSEKLFF.

This clone has a handful of counts. The rearrangement joins TRBV19 to TRBJ1-5, with 10 bases fitting TRBD1. V lost 6 bases, J lost 7 bases, and 9 bases stayed unmatched. CDR3 length equals 15 residues. The germline V gene encodes CDR1 LNHDA and CDR2 SQIVND (reference sequence). The CDR3 loop is CASRMDRGSNQPQHF. Written as DNA, the CDR3 is TGTGCCAGTAGGATGGACAGGGGGAGTAACCAGCCCCAGCATTTT.

The genes are TRBV15 and TRBJ2-7; 10 bases fit TRBD2. The germline CDR1 and CDR2 sequences are LNHNV and YYDKDF (reference sequence). After removal of 0 bases from V and 0 bases from J, the junction contained 5 bases not matched to a gene. This CDR3 contains 17 residues. CDR3 protein: CATSREWTSGSSYEQYF. The CDR3 DNA is TGTGCCACCAGCAGAGAGTGGACTAGCGGAAGCTCCTACGAGCAGTACTTC.

This clone has just a few counts. V usage is TRBV29-1 and J usage is TRBJ2-1; 7 bases align to TRBD2. V lost 5 bases and J lost 8; bases outside the gene matches: 3. This CDR3 comprises 11 residues. CDR1 is SQVTM and CDR2 is ANQGSEA in the germline V gene. The DNA for the CDR3 is TGCAGCGTTCTGCGGGAGTATGAGCAGTTCTTC. Translating it yields CSVLREYEQFF.

The V gene is TRBV28, the J gene TRBJ1-5; a weak D match, TRBD1 (6 bases). This CDR3 spans 17 amino acids. The V end lost 6 bases, the J end lost 0 bases, and 18 bases lay between the germline ends. Germline loops: CDR1 MDHEN, CDR2 SYDVKM. The chain's CDR3 is CASSDAGARYSNQPQHF. CDR3 sequence (DNA): TGTGCCAGCAGCGACGCAGGGGCCCGATATAGCAATCAGCCCCAGCATTTT.

The rearrangement joins TRBV14 to TRBJ2-1, with 9 nucleotides matching TRBD1. J lost 14 bases, V lost 4 bases, and 3 bases had no gene match. The CDR3 runs 11 residues. The germline gives CDR1 SGHDN, CDR2 FVKESK. CDR3 in DNA: TGTGCCAGCAGCCGGGACAGGGTTAAGTTCTTC. Protein product: CASSRDRVKFF.

The chain combines TRBV19 with TRBJ1-5, with D maybe TRBD1 (5 bases). The length of the CDR3 is 15 residues. Deletions cut 2 bases from V and 7 bases from J, with 15 bases between. The V gene's germline CDR1 is LNHDA and CDR2 SQIVND (reference sequence). CDR3 coding DNA: TGTGCCAGTAGTATACGGCTTGGCAGGGAACAGCCCCAGCATTTT. Protein sequence: CASSIRLGREQPQHF.

The chain is built from TRBV28 and TRBJ2-7; 8 bases agree with TRBD1. J was trimmed by 7 bases and V by 3 bases; bases with no gene match: 11. This CDR3 comprises 15 residues. From germline, CDR1 is MDHEN and CDR2 SYDVKM. CDR3 amino acids: CASSLLGQGAGEQYF. The CDR3 DNA reads TGTGCCAGCAGTTTGCTAGGTCAGGGGGCGGGGGAGCAGTACTTC.

This chain uses TRBV11-2 with TRBJ2-3; 11 bases line up with TRBD2. This CDR3 spans 15 amino acids. Germline loops: CDR1 SGHAT, CDR2 FQNNGV. J lost 4 bases, V lost 5 bases, and 5 bases had no gene match. CDR3 region: CASSPGLAESDTQYF. CDR3 nucleotide sequence: TGTGCCAGCAGCCCGGGACTAGCGGAATCAGATACGCAGTATTTT.

In this sample, this clone turned up once. The chain recombines TRBV19 with TRBJ1-2; maybe TRBD1 (6 bases). This CDR3 spans 14 amino acids. Germline V gene lookup returns CDR1 LNHDA and CDR2 SQIVND (reference sequence). V lost 6 bases and J lost 3, with 14 bases in between. CDR3 region: CASRQGLGDYGYTF. The CDR3 DNA follows: TGTGCCAGTAGACAGGGTCTGGGGGACTATGGCTACACCTTC.

This chain uses TRBV4-3 with TRBJ1-4; a possible D gene is TRBD1 (6 bases). Germline V gene lookup returns CDR1 LGHNA and CDR2 YSLEER. V lost 4 bases, J lost 8 bases, and 17 bases lay in between. This CDR3 comprises 15 residues. The CDR3 here is CASSLSRGRGEKLFF. CDR3 sequence (DNA): TGCGCCAGCAGCCTTTCCAGGGGCCGCGGGGAAAAACTGTTTTTT.

The chain links TRBV7-2 to TRBJ2-2; 14 bases map to TRBD2. CDR1 is SGHTA, CDR2 FQGNSA, per germline. With V trimmed by 4 bases and J by 13 bases, 5 bases remained unmatched. The CDR3 contains 14 residues. In DNA, the CDR3 is TGTGCCAGCAGCTGGGGACTAGCGGGGGCAGGGCTGTTTTTT. Translation: CASSWGLAGAGLFF.

The chain employs TRBV28 and TRBJ1-2; a possible D gene is TRBD1 (5 bases). The ends were cut back, 3 bases at V and 1 base at J, with 12 bases in the middle. The germline V gene encodes CDR1 MDHEN and CDR2 SYDVKM. The CDR3 spans 15 residues. This CDR3 reads CASSLPGVNNYGYTF. As DNA, the CDR3 is TGTGCCAGCAGTTTGCCGGGGGTGAATAACTATGGCTACACCTTC.

V is TRBV7-2 and J is TRBJ1-1; 8 nucleotides line up with TRBD1. This CDR3 has 14 amino acids. With V trimmed by 5 bases and J by 4 bases, 6 bases remained unmatched. In germline, CDR1 is SGHTA, CDR2 FQGNSA. The CDR3 DNA reads as TGTGCCAGCAGCCTAGACAGGGGTTTCACTGAAGCTTTCTTT. This codes for CASSLDRGFTEAFF.

V gene TRBV11-1 combines with J gene TRBJ1-2; D might be TRBD1 (5 bases). The CDR3 is made up of 13 amino acids. V lost 5 bases and J lost 8, with 15 bases in between. Germline V gene sequence: CDR1 SGHAT, CDR2 FQDESV (reference sequence). The CDR3 sequence: CASSRLGGGGYTF. CDR3 DNA: TGTGCCAGCAGCAGGCTCGGGGGTGGCGGCTACACCTTC.

V gene TRBV11-2 combines with J gene TRBJ2-4; a possible D gene is TRBD1 (6 bases). Germline assignment: CDR1 SGHAT and CDR2 FQNNGV. Between the trimmed V and J ends, which lost 5 bases and 3 bases, there was a span of 17 bases. The CDR3 spans 16 residues. CDR3 nucleotide sequence: TGTGCCAGCAGCCCTACTTCCTTAGGGGGCAAAAACATTCAGTACTTC. This sequence encodes CASSPTSLGGKNIQYF.

V usage is TRBV2 and J usage is TRBJ1-4; D remains ambiguous. Trimming took 6 bases from V and 7 from J, leaving 18 bases between them. CDR3 length: 15 residues. Germline CDR1 reads SNHLY; CDR2 reads FYNNEI. The CDR3 bases are TGTGCCAGCAGGGGTCTTCAGGAGCGGAGTGAAAAACTGTTTTTT. Protein product: CASRGLQERSEKLFF. The full variable domain, completed using reference TRBV2 and TRBJ1-4, is EPEVTQTPSHQVTQMGQEVILRCVPISNHLYFYWYRQILGQKVEFLVSFYNNEISEKSEIFDDQFSVERPDGSNFTLKIRSTKLEDSAMYFCASRGLQERSEKLFFGSGTQLSVL.

V gene TRBV5-1 combines with J gene TRBJ2-1; 14 nucleotides line up with TRBD2. The length of the CDR3 is 17 residues. J was trimmed by 5 bases and V by 4 bases; bases with no gene match: 8. The V gene's germline CDR1 is SGHRS and CDR2 YFSETQ. CDR3 amino acids: CASSEGLAGATDNEQFF. The CDR3 DNA sequence: TGCGCCAGCAGCGAGGGACTAGCGGGAGCAACGGACAATGAGCAGTTCTTC.

V usage is TRBV7-3 and J usage is TRBJ2-1; TRBD2 matches at 10 bases. Trimming took 5 bases from V and 4 from J; bases not matched to a gene: 11. From germline, CDR1 is SGHTA and CDR2 FQGTGA. The CDR3 is 17 residues long. CDR3 in amino acids: CASSPNSAGGPYNEQFF. DNA for the CDR3: TGTGCCAGCAGCCCAAACTCAGCGGGAGGGCCTTACAATGAGCAGTTCTTC.

This clone turned up a few times. The chain uses TRBV2 and TRBJ2-5; no clear D gene. This CDR3 is built from 13 residues. With 5 bases removed from V and 1 base from J, the gap between germline ends came to 8 bases. Germline CDR1 is SNHLY and CDR2 is FYNNEI. The CDR3 region has the DNA TGTGCCAGCAGTATCCGGAGCCAAGAGACCCAGTACTTC. Amino acid sequence: CASSIRSQETQYF.

The chain combines TRBV12-5 with TRBJ2-7; no firm D call. CDR3 size: 14 residues. The germline V and J ends were trimmed by 4 bases and 5 bases, with 15 bases remaining between them. Germline values: CDR1 LGHNT, CDR2 FRNRAP. CDR3 coding DNA: TGTGCTAGTGGTTCCCGCCCCCTTCGAGACGAGCAGTACTTC. It translates to CASGSRPLRDEQYF.

This rearrangement joins TRBV6-6 to TRBJ2-1; D unclear. The CDR3 extends over 14 amino acids. Trimming pared 0 bases from V and 3 bases from J, leaving 6 bases between. The germline CDR1 and CDR2 sequences are MNHNY and SVGAGI (reference sequence). In nucleotides, the CDR3 is TGTGCCAGCAGTTACTCGGGCTTCTACAATGAGCAGTTCTTC. Its translation is CASSYSGFYNEQFF.

This chain joins TRBV14 and TRBJ1-4; possible D gene TRBD1, 6 bases. This CDR3 spans 15 amino acids. Trimming removed 1 base at V and 8 bases at J, with 14 bases between. The germline CDR1 and CDR2 sequences are SGHDN and FVKESK. The CDR3 protein is CASSQAEDRGEKLFF. In DNA, the CDR3 is TGTGCCAGCAGCCAAGCGGAGGACAGAGGGGAAAAACTGTTTTTT.

V usage is TRBV29-1 and J usage is TRBJ2-1, with D uncertain. V was trimmed by 0 bases and J by 10 bases, leaving 4 bases between them. This CDR3 has 10 residues. Per germline, CDR1 SQVTM and CDR2 ANQGSEA. The CDR3 spells CSVEDGEQFF. CDR3 nucleotides: TGCAGCGTTGAAGACGGGGAGCAGTTCTTC.

The V and J genes are TRBV7-6 and TRBJ1-4, with TRBD1 matching 10 bases. Per the germline V gene, CDR1 is SGHVS and CDR2 is FNYEAQ. The length of the CDR3 is 17 residues. V lost 2 bases and J lost 7; bases outside the gene matches: 10. CDR3 protein: CASSLHQAGQGSEKLFF. The DNA of the CDR3 is TGTGCCAGCAGCTTACATCAGGCGGGACAGGGGAGTGAAAAACTGTTTTTT.

The rearrangement joins TRBV4-3 to TRBJ2-7; 9 nucleotides match TRBD2. J lost 2 bases, V lost 4 bases, and 6 bases had no gene match. Germline CDR1 is LGHNA and CDR2 is YSLEER. The CDR3 is 15 residues long. CDR3 sequence (DNA): TGCGCCAGCAGCCCAAGCCTAGCGGGACCCTACGAGCAGTACTTC. This sequence encodes CASSPSLAGPYEQYF.

In DNA form, the CDR3 reads TGTGCCAGCAGTGAGACTAGCGGACACAATGAGCAGTTCTTC. It translates to CASSETSGHNEQFF. This chain connects TRBV6-4 to TRBJ2-1; TRBD2 agrees at 9 bases. V lost 3 bases and J lost 5; bases outside the gene matches: 2. The CDR3 loop spans 14 amino acids. Per the germline V gene, CDR1 is MRHNA and CDR2 is SNTAGT.